This note documents a single T cell receptor beta chain sequence. This entry comes from a study of blood T cell repertoires in COVID-19. About the study: Italy, Spain and the United States were the sources of the convalescent and acute COVID-19 samples. Sample material is recorded as cDNA or gDNA derived from T cells, B-cell-depleted T cells, or PBMCs.

Assignments of participants to cohorts depended upon their own reported clinical history. Per the original methods: Reference gene primer amplification gave estimated nucleated cell counts. Assay: immunoSEQ multiplex PCR; the TCRdb copy retains only in-frame clones and omits some. That table gives V, J and clone size, and the DNA gave D and trimming. Of roughly 250,000 clones in the sample, approximately 85% are singletons; the top ten hold 1.5% to 2%. This receptor was taken from a woman aged 50 to 60 who had recovered from COVID-19. Sequenced sample: PBMCs or T cells enriched from blood (not recorded which).

DNA of the CDR3: TGTGCCAGCAACCATCCGGGACTAGGTTCCGAGCAGTACTTC. Encoded protein: CASNHPGLGSEQYF. The rearrangement joins TRBV21-1 to TRBJ2-7; TRBD2 is taken as the D call from the table, unchecked against the DNA. TRBV21-1 is reported as a pseudogene. The CDR3 has 14 amino acids.